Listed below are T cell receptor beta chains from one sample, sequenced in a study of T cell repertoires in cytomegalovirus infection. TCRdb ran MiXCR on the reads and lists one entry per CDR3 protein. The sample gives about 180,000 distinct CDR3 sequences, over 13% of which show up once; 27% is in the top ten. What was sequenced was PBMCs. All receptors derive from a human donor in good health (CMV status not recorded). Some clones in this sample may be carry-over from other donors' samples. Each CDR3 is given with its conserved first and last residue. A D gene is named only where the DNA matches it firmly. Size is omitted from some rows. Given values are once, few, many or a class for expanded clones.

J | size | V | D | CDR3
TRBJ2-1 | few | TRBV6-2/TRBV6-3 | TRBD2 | CASRAGGIGNEQFF
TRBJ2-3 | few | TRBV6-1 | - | CASTVPGTDTQYF
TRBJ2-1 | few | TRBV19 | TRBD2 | CASSMPGLVNEQFF
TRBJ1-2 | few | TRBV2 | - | CASAKGRGYGYTF
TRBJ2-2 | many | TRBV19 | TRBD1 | CASSPQGAGTGELFF
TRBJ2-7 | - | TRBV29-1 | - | CSVEAGPYEQYF
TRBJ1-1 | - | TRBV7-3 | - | CASSPTGGKNTEAFF
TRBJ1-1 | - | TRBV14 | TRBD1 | CASSPWDRGNTEAFF
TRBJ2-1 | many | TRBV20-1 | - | CSARVPLGAGTTDEQFF
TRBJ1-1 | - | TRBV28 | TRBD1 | CASSPPGQGRNTEAFF
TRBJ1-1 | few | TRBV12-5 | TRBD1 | CASGRTGGEAFF
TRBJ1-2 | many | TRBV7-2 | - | CASSTLKNSNGYTF
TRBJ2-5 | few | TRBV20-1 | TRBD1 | CSARDRRQGVETQYF
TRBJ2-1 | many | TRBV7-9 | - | CASSLGDVFNEQFF
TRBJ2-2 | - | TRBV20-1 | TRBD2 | CSAKGLAGTTNTGELFF
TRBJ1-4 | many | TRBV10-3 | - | CAITAGPGTEKLFF
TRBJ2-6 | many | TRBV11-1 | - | CASSLGGGPGANVLTF
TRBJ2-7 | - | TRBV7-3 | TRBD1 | CASVRTGYEQYF
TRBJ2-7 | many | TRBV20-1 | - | CSARDANSDRLTYEQYF
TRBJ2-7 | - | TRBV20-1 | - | CSARGDLSYEQYF
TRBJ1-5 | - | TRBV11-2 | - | CASSLWDLGNQPQHF
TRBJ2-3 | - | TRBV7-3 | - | CASSKGPAVDTQYF
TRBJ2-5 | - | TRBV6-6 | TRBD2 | CASSYSTLAGQETQYF
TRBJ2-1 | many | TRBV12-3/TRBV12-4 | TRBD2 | CASRVRGGARLQEQFF
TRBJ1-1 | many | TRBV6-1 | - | CASSFGRGSTEAFF
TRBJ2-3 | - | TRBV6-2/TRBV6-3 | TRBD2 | CASRTSGSTDTQYF
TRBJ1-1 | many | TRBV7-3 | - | CASSPRVDRTWTAEAFF
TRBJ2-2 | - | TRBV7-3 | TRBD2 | CASSVTGGQSGELFF
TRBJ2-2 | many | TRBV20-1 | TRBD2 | CSASPGLAGELFF
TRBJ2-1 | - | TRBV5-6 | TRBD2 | CASSLGGRAIDEQFF
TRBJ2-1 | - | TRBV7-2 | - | CASSAGQAGRNEQFF
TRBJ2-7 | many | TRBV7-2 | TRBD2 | CASSSRGVEGYYEQYF
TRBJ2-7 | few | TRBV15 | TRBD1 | CATSGEGAVYEQYF
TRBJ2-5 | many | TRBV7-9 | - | CASSLERVEETQYF
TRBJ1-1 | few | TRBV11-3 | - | CASSPGTWDTEAFF
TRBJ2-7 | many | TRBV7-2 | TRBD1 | CASSFTQGQGYEQYF
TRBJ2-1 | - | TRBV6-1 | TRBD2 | CASSTQLAVGNEQFF
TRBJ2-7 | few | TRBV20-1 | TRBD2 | CSLGGASGRLSYEQYF
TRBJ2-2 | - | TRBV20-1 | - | CSAAGFTGELFF
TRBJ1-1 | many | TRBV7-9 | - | CASSPHGQGVNTEAFF